The source of this T cell receptor beta chain is a study of cytomegalovirus exposure and HLA in healthy donors (dated by TCRdb to 2017 to 2019). Background for the entire study: According to an earlier analysis of a few hundred of the donors, about 179 million T cells yielded 100 million or so unique TCR beta sequences and about 300 Gb of sequence data. High-throughput TCR immunosequencing, statistical association of individual TCRs with disease status, and machine learning were combined to predict cytomegalovirus infection status. In the later analysis, no new phenotypic data were used to find candidate immune exposures; instead, reliance was placed on TCR beta sequences and their occurrence across donors. In addition to the first cohort of hundreds of subjects, a separate validation cohort of 120 different subjects was used. An early release that covered roughly 600 HLA-typed donors contained approximately 320 gigabases of sequencing data and 80 million or so unique TCR sequences. Of the roughly 400 genotyped donors, approximately 81% were placed in the genetic ancestry cluster associated with self-reported Caucasian donors. Alongside the repertoire data, information on donor age, sex, ethnicity and CMV serostatus was compiled. To study patterns of TCR occurrence, a later analysis re-analyzed previously published TCR beta repertoires from just over 650 donors and added high-resolution HLA genotyping. On average, 235,054 unique TCR beta nucleotide sequences were sequenced per donor among fewer than 500 genotyped donors of the cohort, with around 19% of those sequences being non-productive. The study aimed to test whether cataloging public T cell receptors could reveal signatures of past pathogen exposure. Every repertoire in the discovery cohort had been generated on one and the same sequencing platform. An earlier analysis of 500 to 750 of the donors applied high-throughput TCR beta sequencing to assess whether each TCR beta V gene segment acted as functional or pseudogenic. The study profiled the T cell repertoires of around 700 subjects by immunosequencing and related them to cytomegalovirus serostatus. A later genetic analysis used genome-wide SNP genotypes for about three fifths of the 666 donors, treating that subset as a discovery cohort. Class I and class II HLA loci were covered by the typing at four-digit resolution. About five DR-DQ haplotypes were treated as single units for association and clustering because of strong linkage in the cohort. The number of typed donors differed by locus: roughly 620-640 for A, B, C, DRB1 and DQB1; approximately 530 for DQA1; some 590 for DPA1; and around 470 for DPB1. What the research found in general, with its limitations: Cytomegalovirus status was reported to be diagnosed by the classifier with high specificity and sensitivity in both the original and validation cohorts. According to a later analysis, parvovirus B19, influenza, CMV and Epstein-Barr virus appeared linked to several top co-occurrence clusters. In a later genetic analysis, fewer N-insertions in productive TCRs were reported among donors in an Asian-associated ancestry cluster than the roughly 640-donor mean. The study listed 150 to 200 TCR beta chains as associated with cytomegalovirus. While some public TCRs were present in many individuals, most TCR sequences turned up only very rarely across donors. Most CMV-associated TCR beta chains appeared to be HLA-restricted in a later analysis, and the HLA associations seemed to be driven largely by CMV exposure. HLA typing was unavailable for some donors at each locus, so association tests used only the typed subset. CMV serostatus was the only immune exposure information available for the cohort. An association between a missense DCLRE1C variant and V-gene and J-gene trimming of TCR beta chains was found in a later genetic analysis and replicated in an independent cohort. A later analysis found that HLA-associated TCR beta chains were more clonally expanded and had lower generation probabilities than equally common non-associated chains. According to the authors, the approach could potentially be generalized to other disease states and immunological phenotypes. A later analysis found that TCR association rates varied across HLA loci, with DRB1 alleles showing the most associated TCRs and HLA-C alleles the fewest. In an earlier analysis of 587 of the donors, most TCR beta V segments were observed in productive rearrangements about 87% or about 30% of the time, broadly matching IMGT annotations. A further reported finding was that TCR beta sequences accurately predicted the HLA-A and HLA-B alleles for most subjects in the first cohort. Strong co-occurrence of HLA alleles, especially DR and DQ, made assigning TCR associations to individual alleles difficult. In a later analysis, 16,951 TCR beta sequences were associated with specific HLA alleles at a false discovery rate of 0.05. In vitro tests confirmed that a few of the cytomegalovirus-associated TCR beta chains recognize cytomegalovirus antigens. Because counts were too low, about 18 rarely observed V segments, including chromosome 9 orphons, were excluded from the earlier analysis of several hundred of the donors. Linkage disequilibrium might explain the correlated functional status among segregating V segments, but an unknown experimental factor could not be excluded. In this cohort, only TCR beta chains were sequenced, and detectable features were limited by the absence of alpha or paired-chain data. Some IMGT-functional V segments, including TRBV6-2 and TRBV6-3, could not be told apart with the 87-base-pair reads, so those segments were excluded. The sequencing pipeline was judged likely to have produced a cluster of highly shared sequence variants as a technical artifact. Presence/absence analyses assumed roughly uniform sequencing depth across donors, an assumption that may not hold.

There are 12 amino acids in the CDR3, from cysteine to phenylalanine inclusive. Just the 36-base CDR3 DNA is kept, in frame starting at base 1. CDR1 and CDR2, per the germline V gene, are MDHEN and SYDVKM. Relative to germline, V is 3 bases shorter and J is 4 bases shorter, with 4 bases between their ends. With regard to this clone: Its specific antigen is unknown. Base qualities were left out, and no much larger clone turns up one base away. Within the sample, other DNA sequences also encode this same CDR3.

In total, 600 or so healthy bone marrow donors made up the cohort. All cohort members were sampled while nominally healthy, although unrecorded immune exposures were likely present. The donor tested CMV seronegative, placing the donor among the roughly 400 seronegative members of the cohort. A peripheral blood sample was collected from each donor, and TCR beta sequencing was performed on peripheral blood mononuclear cells. Genomic DNA was extracted from the blood cell samples with the Qiagen DNeasy Blood Extraction Kit. The library relied on the immunoSEQ multiplex PCR assay. The multiplex PCR relied on a mix of 60 forward primers for TCR Vbeta segments and 13 reverse primers for TCR Jbeta segments. The CDR3 region of rearranged TCR beta genes was amplified from genomic DNA with a multiplex PCR assay. On the Illumina HiSeq System, the amplified TCR beta libraries were sequenced as 87-base-pair reads. Under the source paper's analysis protocol: A later analysis counted approximately 84 million unique TCR beta chains across the 670 or so repertoires, and some 11 million of these chains were shared by at least two donors. Raw reads were error-corrected and collapsed into unique sequences by a nearest-neighbor algorithm in which closely related sequences were merged to remove PCR and sequencing errors. V, D and J gene segments were assigned by aligning CDR3 sequences to IMGT reference sequences. Each retained sequence needed at least a six-nucleotide match to both a V gene segment and a J gene segment. A rearrangement counted as productive if the CDR3 had no stop codons and remained in frame with V and J, and every other rearrangement counted as non-productive. Following IMGT convention, CDR3 was defined as the stretch from the second conserved V-encoded cysteine to the conserved J-encoded phenylalanine. Sequences without an unambiguous match to a single V gene segment were excluded from the earlier analysis of 587 of the donors. In an earlier analysis of approximately 610 of the donors, V segments were called functional above 56.7% productive rearrangements and were called segregating when the between-donor standard deviation exceeded 5%. A statistical classification framework was built for diagnosing cytomegalovirus status from the catalog of TCR beta chain sequences. In a later analysis, TCR nucleotide sequences were compared against IMGT/GENE-DB human TR gene sequences so that V and J genes could be assigned. Using the TCRdist pipeline, a later analysis assigned CDR3 sequences along with most-parsimonious VDJ recombination scenarios. In a later analysis, each TCR beta chain was defined by its CDR3 amino acid sequence together with its V-gene family, and reads without a unique V-gene family were excluded. To address suspected cross-contamination and a sequencing artifact, a later analysis removed over 500 highly shared, low-generation-probability nucleotide sequences. For each public chain, a later analysis derived a clonal expansion index from normalized ranks of inferred template counts within each repertoire. In a later analysis, generation probabilities were computed using a VDJ recombination model fitted to out-of-frame rearrangements, and the results were checked against IGoR. Hypergeometric tests were used in a later analysis to score TCR-TCR, TCR-HLA and TCR-CMV co-occurrence, with a repertoire-size bias correction applied to the TCR pairs. A later analysis estimated false discovery rates by permuting HLA or CMV assignments 20 times. In a later analysis, co-occurring TCRs were grouped with DBSCAN, and TCRdist sequence similarity was added when clustering was performed within HLA-allele-positive subsets. Repertoires with fewer than 30,000 or more than 120,000 public chains, plus five repertoires with anomalous nucleotide sharing, were excluded from co-occurrence clustering. This immuneACCESS table, as held by TCRdb, lists in-frame sequences with V and J called but not all clones. Of the missing ones, under half trace to an unresolved V gene in checked studies; the others have no known cause. That table gives V, J and clone size, and the DNA gave D and trimming. The sample table shows 95,000 to 150,000 clones, and roughly 76% are seen once. 2.1% of the sample belongs to the ten largest clones.

The sample consisted of PBMCs. The origin of this receptor is a young man in good health and CMV-seronegative. The sequence joins TRBV28 to TRBJ1-3; no D gene can be assigned with confidence. The CDR3 here reads CASSFGGNTIYF. The nucleotides are TGTGCCAGCAGTTTCGGGGGAAACACCATATATTTT. The full variable domain, with segments outside the CDR3 supplied by the reference TRBV28 and TRBJ1-3 proteins, appears as DVKVTQSSRYLVKRTGEKVFLECVQDMDHENMFWYRQDPGLGLRLIYFSYDVKMKEKGDIPEGYSVSREKKERFSLILESASTNQTSMYLCASSFGGNTIYFGEGSWLTVV.